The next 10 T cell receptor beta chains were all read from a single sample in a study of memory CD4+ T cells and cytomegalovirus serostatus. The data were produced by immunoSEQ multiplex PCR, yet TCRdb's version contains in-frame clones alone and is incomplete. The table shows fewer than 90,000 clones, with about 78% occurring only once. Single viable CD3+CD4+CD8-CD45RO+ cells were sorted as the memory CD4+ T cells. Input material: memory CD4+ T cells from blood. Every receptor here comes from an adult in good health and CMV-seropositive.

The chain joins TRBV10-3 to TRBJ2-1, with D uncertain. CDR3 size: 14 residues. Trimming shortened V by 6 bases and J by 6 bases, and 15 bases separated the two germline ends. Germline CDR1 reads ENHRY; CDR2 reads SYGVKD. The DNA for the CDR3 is TGTGCCATCAGGGACGGACCTGAAAGCAATGAGCAGTTCTTC. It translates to CAIRDGPESNEQFF.

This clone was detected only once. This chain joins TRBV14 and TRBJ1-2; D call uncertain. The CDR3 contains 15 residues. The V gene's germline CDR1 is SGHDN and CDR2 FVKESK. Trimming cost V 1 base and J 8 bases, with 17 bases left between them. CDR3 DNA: TGTGCCAGCAGCCAAGGAAGCAGGCGACCGGGAGGCTACACCTTC. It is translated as CASSQGSRRPGGYTF.

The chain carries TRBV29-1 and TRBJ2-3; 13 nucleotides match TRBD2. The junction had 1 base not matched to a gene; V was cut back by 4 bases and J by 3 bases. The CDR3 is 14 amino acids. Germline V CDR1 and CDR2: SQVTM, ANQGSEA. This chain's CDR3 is CSVAGLAGTDTQYF. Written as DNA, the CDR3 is TGCAGCGTTGCGGGACTAGCGGGAACAGATACGCAGTATTTT.

The CDR3 reads CASSPGPTGGRRSSYEQYV. The DNA for the CDR3 is TGTGCCAGTAGTCCGGGCCCGACAGGGGGCCGGAGGAGCTCCTACGAGCAGTACGTC. The rearrangement uses TRBV19 and TRBJ2-7, with 10 bases identical to TRBD1. V was pared by 5 bases and J by 0 bases, with 16 bases of the junction left unmatched. The CDR3 covers 19 residues. Germline V gene data show CDR1 as LNHDA and CDR2 as SQIVND (reference sequence).

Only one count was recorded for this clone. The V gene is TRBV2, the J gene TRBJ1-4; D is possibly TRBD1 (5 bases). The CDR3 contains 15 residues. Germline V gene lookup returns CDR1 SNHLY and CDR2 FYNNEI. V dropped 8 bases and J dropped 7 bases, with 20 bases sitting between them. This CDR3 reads CASAGGLRQGEKLFF. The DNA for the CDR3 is TGTGCCAGCGCTGGAGGACTGCGGCAGGGTGAAAAACTGTTTTTT.

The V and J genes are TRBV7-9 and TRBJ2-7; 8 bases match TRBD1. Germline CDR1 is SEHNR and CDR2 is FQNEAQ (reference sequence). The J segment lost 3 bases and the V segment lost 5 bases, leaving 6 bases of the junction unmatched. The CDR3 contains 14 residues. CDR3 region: CASSEGTGNYEQYF. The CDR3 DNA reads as TGTGCCAGCAGCGAGGGGACAGGAAACTACGAGCAGTACTTC.

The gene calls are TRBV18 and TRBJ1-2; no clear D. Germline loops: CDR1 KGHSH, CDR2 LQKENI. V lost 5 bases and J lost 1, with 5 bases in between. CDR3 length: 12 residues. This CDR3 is CASSDNNYGYTF. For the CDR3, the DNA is TGTGCCAGCTCAGACAATAACTATGGCTACACCTTC.

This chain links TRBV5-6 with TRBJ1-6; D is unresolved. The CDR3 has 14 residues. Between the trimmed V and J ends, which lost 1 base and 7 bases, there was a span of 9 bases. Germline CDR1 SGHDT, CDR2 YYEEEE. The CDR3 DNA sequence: TGTGCCAGCAGCTTGTACGGGATCAATTCACCCCTCCACTTT. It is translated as CASSLYGINSPLHF.

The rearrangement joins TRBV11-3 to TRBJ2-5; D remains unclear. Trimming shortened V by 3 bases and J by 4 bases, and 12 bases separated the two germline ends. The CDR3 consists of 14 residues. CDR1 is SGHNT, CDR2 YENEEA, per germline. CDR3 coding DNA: TGTGCCAGCAGCTTCCGCCAAAGCGTAGAGACCCAGTACTTC. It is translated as CASSFRQSVETQYF.

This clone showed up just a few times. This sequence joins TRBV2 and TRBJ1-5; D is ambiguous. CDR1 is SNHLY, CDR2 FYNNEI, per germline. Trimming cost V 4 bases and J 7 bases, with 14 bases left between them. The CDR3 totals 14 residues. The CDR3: CASSGIGGRQPQHF. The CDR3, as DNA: TGTGCCAGCAGTGGAATTGGAGGGAGGCAGCCCCAGCATTTT. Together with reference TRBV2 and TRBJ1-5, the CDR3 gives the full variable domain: EPEVTQTPSHQVTQMGQEVILRCVPISNHLYFYWYRQILGQKVEFLVSFYNNEISEKSEIFDDQFSVERPDGSNFTLKIRSTKLEDSAMYFCASSGIGGRQPQHFGDGTRLSIL.